The 32 T cell receptor beta chains in this list originate from one sample, sequenced in a study of OX40 agonist ivuxolimab in advanced cancers. Library construction relied on the immunoSEQ multiplex PCR assay. Drawn from immuneACCESS, this table holds only the in-frame rearrangements with V and J called that TCRdb kept. Clones are partly lost; checked studies trace under half to an unresolved V gene and leave the rest unexplained. The sample table contains approximately 100,000 clones; only one count was recorded for about nine tenths of them. The ten top clones hold approximately 0.31% of the sample. The source was CD4+ or CD8+ T cells sorted from blood, collected in a trial of the OX40 agonist ivuxolimab. The source is an adult with an advanced solid tumor such as melanoma, head and neck, liver or kidney cancer.

The gene calls are TRBV4-2 and TRBJ1-2; a possible D gene is TRBD1 (6 bases). CDR3 length: 13 residues. The V end lost 2 bases, the J end lost 6 bases, and 10 bases lay between the germline ends. Per the germline V gene, CDR1 is LGHNA and CDR2 is YNFKEQ. The CDR3 spells CASSQQQGHGYTF. In DNA, the CDR3 is TGTGCCAGCAGCCAACAACAGGGCCATGGCTACACCTTC.

The J gene is TRBJ2-3, the V gene TRBV5-1; D remains ambiguous. This CDR3 is 15 amino acids long. V was shortened by 6 bases and J by 0 bases, with 14 bases between the two germline ends. The V gene's germline CDR1 is SGHRS and CDR2 YFSETQ. CDR3 sequence reads: CASKESTLSTDTQYF. In DNA, the CDR3 is TGCGCCAGCAAGGAGTCTACTCTCAGCACAGATACGCAGTATTTT.

V is TRBV7-2 and J is TRBJ2-1; D possibly corresponds to TRBD2 (6 bases). This CDR3 comprises 16 residues. Germline lookup yields CDR1 SGHTA and CDR2 FQGNSA. Trimming left V 1 base short and J 2 bases short, with 12 bases between. The CDR3, as DNA: TGTGCCAGCAGCTTAGTGGGGGGTACCACCTACAATGAGCAGTTCTTC. This encodes CASSLVGGTTYNEQFF.

This chain connects TRBV28 to TRBJ1-2, with TRBD1 matching 7 bases. Germline trimming cut 6 bases from V and 4 bases from J; bases unmatched to any gene: 11. The CDR3 consists of 15 residues. Germline V gene data show CDR1 as MDHEN and CDR2 as SYDVKM. CDR3 amino acids: CASSNRNRGAYGYTF. The CDR3 DNA reads TGTGCCAGCAGCAACCGAAACAGGGGTGCCTATGGCTACACCTTC.

The chain uses TRBV4-3 and TRBJ2-2, with D possibly matching TRBD1 (5 bases). The germline CDR1 and CDR2 sequences are LGHNA and YSLEER. The V and J ends lost 4 bases and 7 bases respectively, with 13 bases between them. The CDR3 extends over 14 amino acids. The CDR3 DNA sequence: TGCGCCAGCAGCCCCCTTGGGGCAGTCGGGGAGCTGTTTTTT. Its translation is CASSPLGAVGELFF.

The V gene is TRBV5-6, the J gene TRBJ2-1; 13 bases line up with TRBD2. Germline values: CDR1 SGHDT, CDR2 YYEEEE. V shed 1 base and J 7 bases; nucleotides not matched to a gene: 11. The CDR3 has 18 residues. DNA of the CDR3: TGTGCCAGCAGCTTGTCATCTATCCGGACTAGCGGGAGAAATGAGCAGTTCTTC. Its protein is CASSLSSIRTSGRNEQFF.

This chain connects TRBV6-4 to TRBJ2-7; 8 nucleotides line up with TRBD2. The CDR3 has 15 residues. The junction had 12 bases not matched to a gene; V was cut back by 4 bases and J by 7 bases. Germline assignment: CDR1 MRHNA and CDR2 SNTAGT. The CDR3 bases are TGTGCCAGCAGTGTATTGGGACTAGTCGAGATTGAGCAGTACTTC. Residues: CASSVLGLVEIEQYF.

The chain has TRBV19 and TRBJ1-1, with a weak D call TRBD1 (5 bases). The CDR3 is made up of 14 amino acids. Per germline, CDR1 LNHDA and CDR2 SQIVND (reference sequence). The V and J ends lost 2 bases and 6 bases respectively, with 13 bases between them. The CDR3 loop reads CASSISVRAPEAFF. CDR3 in DNA: TGTGCCAGTAGTATATCGGTCAGGGCCCCTGAAGCTTTCTTT.

The chain combines TRBV7-2 with TRBJ1-2; D is perhaps TRBD1 (5 bases). Germline CDR1 is SGHTA and CDR2 is FQGNSA. V shed 1 base and J shed 8 bases, with 14 bases lying between them. The CDR3 is 14 residues long. CDR3 in amino acids: CASSLDGASSGYTF. The CDR3 bases are TGTGCCAGCAGCTTAGACGGGGCCAGTTCCGGCTACACCTTC.

The J gene is TRBJ2-7, the V gene TRBV28; D may be TRBD2 (6 bases). V was trimmed by 4 bases and J by 7 bases, leaving 26 bases between them. The CDR3 has 17 residues. Per the germline V gene, CDR1 is MDHEN and CDR2 is SYDVKM. This CDR3 is CASSSILTGTLSGEQYF. In nucleotides, the CDR3 is TGTGCCAGCAGTTCAATCCTGACCGGGACTCTATCGGGGGAGCAGTACTTC.

The chain couples TRBV7-6 to TRBJ2-2, with D maybe TRBD2 (5 bases). The V gene lost 5 bases and the J gene lost 6 bases, with 22 bases spanning the gap. CDR3 length equals 17 residues. The germline V gene has CDR1 SGHVS and CDR2 FNYEAQ. The CDR3 region is CASSLIVWGDTSGELFF. The CDR3 bases are TGTGCCAGCAGCCTCATCGTTTGGGGAGATACTTCCGGGGAGCTGTTTTTT. Drawing the rest from reference TRBV7-6 and TRBJ2-2, the complete variable domain is GAGVSQSPRYKVTKRGQDVALRCDPISGHVSLYWYRQALGQGPEFLTYFNYEAQQDKSGLPNDRFSAERPEGSISTLTIQRTEQRDSAMYRCASSLIVWGDTSGELFFGEGSRLTVL.

The chain uses TRBV28 and TRBJ2-7; 9 bases match TRBD1. CDR3 size: 12 residues. The J segment lost 2 bases and the V segment lost 8 bases, leaving 1 base of the junction unmatched. The V gene's germline CDR1 is MDHEN and CDR2 SYDVKM. The CDR3: CASRDRAYEQYF. The CDR3, as DNA: TGTGCCAGCCGGGACAGGGCCTACGAGCAGTACTTC.

The V gene is TRBV11-2, the J gene TRBJ1-4, with TRBD1 identical over 8 bases. CDR1 and CDR2 from the germline V gene are SGHAT and FQNNGV. The J segment lost 2 bases and the V segment lost 5 bases, leaving 10 bases of the junction unmatched. The CDR3 covers 17 residues. CDR3 amino acids: CASSVTGGRMTNEKLFF. CDR3 nucleotide sequence: TGTGCCAGCAGCGTCACAGGGGGTAGAATGACTAATGAAAAACTGTTTTTT.

The chain uses TRBV19 and TRBJ2-2, with a tentative D call TRBD2 (6 bases). This CDR3 comprises 15 residues. V lost 4 bases, J lost 4 bases, and 13 bases lay in between. Germline V gene sequence: CDR1 LNHDA, CDR2 SQIVND (reference sequence). Written as DNA, the CDR3 is TGTGCCAGTAGTACGAGGGACGGGGGCACCGGGGAGCTGTTTTTT. Encoded protein: CASSTRDGGTGELFF.

This clone was observed a handful of times. The V gene is TRBV28, the J gene TRBJ1-2; D is undetermined. V lost 3 bases, J lost 3 bases, and 5 bases lay in between. The CDR3 has 12 residues. Germline V gene data show CDR1 as MDHEN and CDR2 as SYDVKM. CDR3 sequence: CASSLVDYGYTF. CDR3 in DNA: TGTGCCAGCAGTTTGGTGGACTATGGCTACACCTTC.

About this clone itself: Other DNA sequences in this sample translate to the same CDR3. This sequence joins TRBV9 and TRBJ2-4; TRBD2 might be the D (5 bases). Germline values: CDR1 SGDLS, CDR2 YYNGEE. The CDR3 consists of 14 residues. Trimming cost V 0 bases and J 1 base, with 5 bases left between them. DNA of the CDR3: TGTGCCAGCAGCGTAGGGGAGGCCAAAAACATTCAGTACTTC. The encoded protein is CASSVGEAKNIQYF.

The chain is built from TRBV4-1 and TRBJ2-1; no clear D. This CDR3 is built from 13 residues. The V end lost 0 bases, the J end lost 3 bases, and 3 bases lay between the germline ends. CDR1 and CDR2 (germline): MGHRA, YSYEKL. In DNA, the CDR3 is TGCGCCAGCAGCCAAGAGTTCTACAATGAGCAGTTCTTC. Amino acid sequence: CASSQEFYNEQFF.

The chain joins TRBV5-1 to TRBJ2-3, with D possibly being TRBD1 or TRBD2 (6 bases each). CDR3 length: 16 residues. Germline V gives CDR1 SGHRS, CDR2 YFSETQ. The ends were cut back, 4 bases at V and 4 bases at J, with 19 bases in the middle. CDR3: CASSPGAGVRADTQYF. DNA of the CDR3: TGCGCCAGCAGCCCGGGGGCTGGGGTTAGGGCAGATACGCAGTATTTT.

V is TRBV4-1 and J is TRBJ2-7, with a weak D call TRBD1 (6 bases). CDR3 length: 14 amino acids. Trimming cost V 4 bases and J 2 bases, with 12 bases left between them. Per the germline V gene, CDR1 is MGHRA and CDR2 is YSYEKL. The CDR3 nucleotides are TGCGCCAGCAGCCGTGTCAGGGGAACCTACGAGCAGTACTTC. Residues: CASSRVRGTYEQYF.

This chain uses TRBV5-4 with TRBJ2-3; 7 bases match TRBD1. V trimming: 0 bases; J trimming: 0 bases; junction bases outside the gene matches: 4. This CDR3 contains 16 residues. Germline CDR1 and CDR2: SGHNT and YYREEE (reference sequence). This CDR3 reads CASSLVDRLSTDTQYF. The DNA for the CDR3 is TGTGCCAGCAGCTTGGTGGACAGGTTGAGCACAGATACGCAGTATTTT.

V is TRBV6-6 and J is TRBJ1-6; 8 bases are a match to TRBD1. V was pared by 6 bases and J by 9 bases, with 7 bases of the junction left unmatched. Germline CDR1 MNHNY, CDR2 SVGAGI (reference sequence). The CDR3 contains 14 residues. CDR3 in amino acids: CASRSGQEGSPLHF. In DNA, the CDR3 is TGTGCCAGCAGATCGGGACAGGAGGGTTCACCCCTCCACTTT.

This clone was found once. The chain links TRBV19 to TRBJ1-5; 8 bases map to TRBD1. The CDR3 runs to 17 residues. V lost 3 bases, J lost 3 bases, and 10 bases stayed unmatched. Germline V gives CDR1 LNHDA, CDR2 SQIVND (reference sequence). CDR3 sequence reads: CASSIHRRTGHNQPQHF. CDR3 nucleotide sequence: TGTGCCAGTAGTATCCACCGGCGGACAGGGCACAATCAGCCCCAGCATTTT.

The chain joins TRBV6-5 to TRBJ2-7; D ambiguous. The germline V gene encodes CDR1 MNHEY and CDR2 SVGAGI. The CDR3 runs 15 residues. The germline V and J ends were trimmed by 5 bases and 4 bases, with 18 bases remaining between them. Written as DNA, the CDR3 is TGTGCCAGCAGTAGCCCCGGGTCCCTGATTTACGAGCAGTACTTC. Encoded protein: CASSSPGSLIYEQYF.

V is TRBV4-3 and J is TRBJ1-5; 7 nucleotides align to TRBD1. J lost 2 bases, V lost 0 bases, and 13 bases had no gene match. The CDR3 is 19 amino acids. Germline assignment: CDR1 LGHNA and CDR2 YSLEER. As DNA, the CDR3 is TGCGCCAGCAGCCAAGAAAGGTTTGACAGGGTTGGTGGCAATCAGCCCCAGCATTTT. Encoded protein: CASSQERFDRVGGNQPQHF.

The chain links TRBV28 to TRBJ1-2, with TRBD1 identical over 7 bases. The V segment lost 6 bases and the J segment 1 base; nucleotides outside the gene matches: 8. The CDR3 extends over 15 amino acids. Germline V lookup: CDR1 MDHEN, CDR2 SYDVKM. CDR3 in DNA: TGTGCCAGCAGCCCAGGGGGTCTCGATAACTATGGCTACACCTTC. It specifies CASSPGGLDNYGYTF.

The V and J genes are TRBV27 and TRBJ2-5; 12 bases map to TRBD2. The CDR3 extends over 15 amino acids. Looked up from germline, CDR1 is MNHEY and CDR2 is SMNVEV (reference sequence). Trimming at V came to 6 bases and at J to 2 bases, leaving 4 bases not matched to a gene. CDR3 region: CASSPTSGGQETQYF. For the CDR3, the DNA is TGTGCCAGCAGCCCGACTAGCGGGGGACAAGAGACCCAGTACTTC.

The CDR3 nucleotides are TGTGCCAGCAGTTACAGGCGAGCGGGAGTGGGTGAGCAGTACTTC. Translated: CASSYRRAGVGEQYF. V gene TRBV6-5 combines with J gene TRBJ2-7; 8 nucleotides agree with TRBD2. The germline gives CDR1 MNHEY, CDR2 SVGAGI. This CDR3 region has 15 residues. V shed 2 bases and J 7 bases; nucleotides not matched to a gene: 10.

This clone was observed once. The chain is built from TRBV7-3 and TRBJ2-2; D is possibly TRBD2 (6 bases). Germline-derived CDR1 and CDR2 are SGHTA and FQGTGA. V was pared by 5 bases and J by 3 bases, with 10 bases between. There are 14 residues in the CDR3. CDR3 nucleotides: TGTGCCAGCAGCGGAGGGAAGGACACCGGGGAGCTGTTTTTT. This translates into CASSGGKDTGELFF.

This chain links TRBV27 with TRBJ2-7, with 7 positions matching TRBD2. The CDR3 loop spans 15 amino acids. CDR1 is MNHEY and CDR2 is SMNVEV in the germline V gene (reference sequence). V was clipped by 2 bases and J by 2 bases; unmatched bases: 6. CDR3 nucleotide sequence: TGTGCCAGCAGTTTACAACTAGCGACACCCTACGAGCAGTACTTC. Encoded protein: CASSLQLATPYEQYF.

The V gene is TRBV4-3, the J gene TRBJ2-3, with 8 bases identical to TRBD2. Germline V CDR1 and CDR2: LGHNA, YSLEER. The junction had 6 bases not matched to a gene; V was cut back by 0 bases and J by 4 bases. This CDR3 is built from 16 residues. The DNA for the CDR3 is TGCGCCAGCAGCCAAGACTGGTTAGCGGGACCAGATACGCAGTATTTT. Amino acids: CASSQDWLAGPDTQYF.

The genes are TRBV5-1 and TRBJ2-1; no clear D. The CDR3 is 13 amino acids. Germline CDR1 reads SGHRS; CDR2 reads YFSETQ. V lost 5 bases and J lost 4, with 10 bases in between. The CDR3 sequence: CASSYDNYNEQFF. Here the CDR3 DNA reads TGCGCCAGCAGTTATGACAATTACAATGAGCAGTTCTTC.

V gene TRBV11-2 combines with J gene TRBJ2-3; no clear D gene. Trimming removed 5 bases from V and 2 bases from J, with 11 bases in between. This CDR3 has 14 amino acids. Germline-derived CDR1 and CDR2 are SGHAT and FQNNGV. The DNA of the CDR3 is TGTGCCAGCAGCCTCGAGAGGTACACAGATACGCAGTATTTT. Its translation: CASSLERYTDTQYF. Drawing the rest from reference TRBV11-2 and TRBJ2-3, the complete variable domain is EAGVAQSPRYKIIEKRQSVAFWCNPISGHATLYWYQQILGQGPKLLIQFQNNGVVDDSQLPKDRFSAERLKGVDSTLKIQPAKLEDSAVYLCASSLERYTDTQYFGPGTRLTVL.